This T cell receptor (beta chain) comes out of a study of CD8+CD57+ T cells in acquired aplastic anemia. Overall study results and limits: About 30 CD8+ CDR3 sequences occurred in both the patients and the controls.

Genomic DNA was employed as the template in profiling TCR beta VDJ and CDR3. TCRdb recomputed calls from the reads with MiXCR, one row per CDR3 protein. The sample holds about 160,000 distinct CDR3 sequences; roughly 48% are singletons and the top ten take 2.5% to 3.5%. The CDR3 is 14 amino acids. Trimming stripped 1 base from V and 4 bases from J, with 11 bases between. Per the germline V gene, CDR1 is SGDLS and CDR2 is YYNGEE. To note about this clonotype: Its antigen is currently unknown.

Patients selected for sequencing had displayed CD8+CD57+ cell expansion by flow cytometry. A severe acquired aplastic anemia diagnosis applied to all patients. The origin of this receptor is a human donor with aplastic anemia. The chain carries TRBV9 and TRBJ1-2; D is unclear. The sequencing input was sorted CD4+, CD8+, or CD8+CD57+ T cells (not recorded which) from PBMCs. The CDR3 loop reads CASSVTTSSYGYTF. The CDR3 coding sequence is TGTGCCAGCAGCGTAACGACCTCTAGCTATGGCTACACCTTC.